Presented here are 15 T cell receptor beta chains from one specimen sequenced in a study of cytomegalovirus exposure and HLA in healthy donors. 13 Jbeta primers and 60 Vbeta primers were used for the PCR. The data were produced by immunoSEQ multiplex PCR, yet TCRdb's version contains in-frame clones alone and is incomplete. The table has under 150,000 clones, roughly 80% seen once. The specimen sequenced was PBMCs. These receptors were taken from a man in his forties or fifties in good health and CMV-seropositive.

CDR3 sequence (DNA): TGCGCCAGCAGCCAAGGGGCAGGGTTTCAAGAGACCCAGTACTTC. Residues: CASSQGAGFQETQYF. The J gene is TRBJ2-5, the V gene TRBV4-1; tentative D call: TRBD1 (5 bases). V was trimmed by 1 base and J by 2 bases, leaving 11 bases between them. Germline CDR1 is MGHRA and CDR2 is YSYEKL. This CDR3 is built from 15 residues.

This sequence joins TRBV29-1 and TRBJ2-1; maybe TRBD1 (6 bases). V dropped 6 bases and J dropped 0 bases, with 15 bases sitting between them. CDR3 length equals 15 residues. The germline V gene has CDR1 SQVTM and CDR2 ANQGSEA. The CDR3 nucleotides read TGCAGCGTCGCCGGACAGCCTAGCTCCTACAATGAGCAGTTCTTC. It translates to CSVAGQPSSYNEQFF.

The chain employs TRBV7-2 and TRBJ1-2; TRBD1 is a possible D gene (6 bases). CDR3 length: 14 amino acids. Between the trimmed V and J ends, which lost 5 bases and 4 bases, there was a span of 14 bases. Germline CDR1 and CDR2: SGHTA and FQGNSA. CDR3 in amino acids: CASSPGTSLYGYTF. The CDR3 DNA sequence: TGTGCCAGCAGCCCGGGGACATCCCTCTATGGCTACACCTTC.

This CDR3 is CASSQEDFYNEQFF. Written as DNA, the CDR3 is TGCGCCAGCAGCCAAGAGGACTTCTACAATGAGCAGTTCTTC. The chain joins TRBV4-1 to TRBJ2-1, with TRBD2 as a possible D gene (5 bases). This CDR3 is built from 14 residues. CDR1 and CDR2 from the germline V gene are MGHRA and YSYEKL. The V end was cut by 0 bases, the J end by 3 bases, with 6 bases between.

V is TRBV30 and J is TRBJ2-2; D not certain. Germline-derived CDR1 and CDR2 are GTSNPN and SVGIG (reference sequence). V lost 2 bases to trimming and J lost 7 bases, with 5 bases between them. CDR3 length: 11 amino acids. The CDR3 region is CAWSPFGELFF. The CDR3 nucleotides read TGTGCCTGGAGTCCCTTCGGGGAGCTGTTTTTT.

This clone was seen a handful of times. The chain uses TRBV30 and TRBJ1-1; D may be TRBD1 (5 bases). CDR1 is GTSNPN, CDR2 SVGIG, per germline (reference sequence). The CDR3 sequence is 13 residues long. Trimming shortened V by 3 bases and J by 3 bases, and 11 bases separated the two germline ends. CDR3 amino acids: CAWSRGEHTEAFF. For the CDR3, the DNA is TGTGCCTGGAGCCGGGGGGAGCACACTGAAGCTTTCTTT.

The chain links TRBV7-8 to TRBJ2-7; 9 bases fit TRBD2. V was pared by 0 bases and J by 1 base, with 4 bases of the junction left unmatched. The CDR3 covers 16 residues. The germline V gene encodes CDR1 SGHVS and CDR2 FQNEAQ. CDR3 coding DNA: TGTGCCAGCAGCTTAGCCCTAGCGGGAATATCCTACGAGCAGTACTTC. It is translated as CASSLALAGISYEQYF.

A note on this clone: The sample contains more than one DNA sequence encoding this CDR3. The chain carries TRBV5-1 and TRBJ1-1; D remains unclear. Trimming cost V 0 bases and J 4 bases, with 10 bases left between them. The CDR3 totals 14 residues. The V gene's germline CDR1 is SGHRS and CDR2 YFSETQ. Written as DNA, the CDR3 is TGCGCCAGCAGCTTGGTCGGGGTCGGCACTGAAGCTTTCTTT. It specifies CASSLVGVGTEAFF.

This chain connects TRBV9 to TRBJ2-5; TRBD2 matches 7 bases. Germline values: CDR1 SGDLS, CDR2 YYNGEE. The CDR3 contains 15 residues. The V and J ends lost 0 bases and 4 bases, in that order; junction bases with no gene match: 6. CDR3: CASSVGDYRGETQYF. For the CDR3, the DNA is TGTGCCAGCAGCGTAGGGGACTACCGAGGAGAGACCCAGTACTTC.

CDR3 protein: CASGLKQGAPGYTF. In DNA form, the CDR3 reads TGTGCTAGTGGTTTGAAACAGGGGGCTCCTGGCTACACCTTC. The chain has TRBV12-5 and TRBJ1-2; 9 positions match TRBD1. Losses at the gene ends were 2 bases for V and 7 bases for J; bases not matched to a gene: 5. From germline, CDR1 is LGHNT and CDR2 FRNRAP. The CDR3 sequence is 14 residues long. Full variable domain (missing parts from reference TRBV12-5 and TRBJ1-2): DARVTQTPRHKVTEMGQEVTMRCQPILGHNTVFWYRQTMMQGLELLAYFRNRAPLDDSGMPKDRFSAEMPDATLATLKIQPSEPRDSAVYFCASGLKQGAPGYTFGSGTRLTVV.

The CDR3 here is CASSPDRLSEAFF. Here the CDR3 DNA reads TGTGCCAGCAGTCCGGACAGACTCTCTGAAGCTTTCTTT. The chain employs TRBV6-6 and TRBJ1-1; TRBD1 might be the D (6 bases). The CDR3 length is 13 residues. Germline V gives CDR1 MNHNY, CDR2 SVGAGI (reference sequence). V gave up 5 bases and J gave up 6 bases, with 13 bases separating them.

This chain uses TRBV19 with TRBJ1-5, with a tentative D call TRBD1 (6 bases). V dropped 6 bases and J dropped 6 bases, with 9 bases sitting between them. From germline, CDR1 is LNHDA and CDR2 SQIVND (reference sequence). The CDR3 runs 12 residues. The CDR3 bases are TGTGCCAGTAGAACAGGGCCTCAGCCCCAGCATTTT. Its protein product is CASRTGPQPQHF.

This clone was counted a single time. The chain has TRBV7-9 and TRBJ1-4, with D maybe TRBD1 (5 bases). Trimming removed 4 bases from V and 7 bases from J, with 16 bases in between. Germline V gene lookup returns CDR1 SEHNR and CDR2 FQNEAQ (reference sequence). This CDR3 is 15 amino acids long. The CDR3 DNA reads TGTGCCAGCAGCTCCGGGCCGGGGGAGAGTGAAAAACTGTTTTTT. It is translated as CASSSGPGESEKLFF.

This chain links TRBV9 with TRBJ1-1, with 11 bases matching TRBD1. J was trimmed by 7 bases and V by 4 bases; bases with no gene match: 9. This CDR3 contains 15 residues. CDR1 and CDR2 from the germline V gene are SGDLS and YYNGEE. In nucleotides, the CDR3 is TGTGCCAGCAGCAAAGACCGGGGACAGGGGGATGAAGCTTTCTTT. This encodes CASSKDRGQGDEAFF.

This chain links TRBV28 with TRBJ2-7; 10 positions agree with TRBD1. V shed 6 bases and J 4 bases; nucleotides not matched to a gene: 6. In germline, CDR1 is MDHEN, CDR2 SYDVKM. The CDR3 has 14 amino acids. The CDR3 nucleotides read TGTGCCAGCAGCCCCGGACAGGGGGGATACGAGCAGTACTTC. This encodes CASSPGQGGYEQYF.